The count of the clone carrying this TCR beta chain is one. What it binds is not known. The source of the sample is a study of OX40 agonist ivuxolimab in advanced cancers. Whole-study context: Dose-escalation subjects each had hepatocellular carcinoma, melanoma, renal cell or head and neck cancer. Partial responses were achieved by three patients: one hepatocellular carcinoma, two cutaneous melanoma.

Regarding the study as a whole: Relative to CD4+, CD8+ T cells held more expanded clones on average. Within 6 weeks, CD4+ and CD8+ blood T cells expanded clonally at 0.1 to 3.0 mg/kg.

Only in-frame clones appear in the TCRdb table, and some are missing; sequencing was by immunoSEQ multiplex PCR. The sample includes about 50,000 clones, approximately 85% of them seen just once. The receptor was derived from an adult with an advanced solid tumor such as melanoma, head and neck, liver or kidney cancer. The source was CD4+ or CD8+ T cells sorted from blood, collected in a trial of the OX40 agonist ivuxolimab.

CDR3 sequence reads: CSASRLREQYF. CDR3 nucleotides: TGCAGTGCTAGCAGGTTACGCGAGCAGTACTTC. J is TRBJ2-7 and V is TRBV20-1; D gene unclear. Trimming removed 3 bases at V and 6 bases at J, with 9 bases between. This CDR3 has 11 residues. Germline loops: CDR1 DFQATT, CDR2 SNEGSKA (reference sequence).